This is a list of T cell receptor beta chains from one sample in a study of T cells in localized non-small cell lung cancer. Profiled with immunoSEQ multiplex PCR; TCRdb holds only in-frame clones, not every one. The table lists approximately 30,000 clones, just under 80% of them singletons. The material was peripheral blood, obtained before any cancer treatment. These receptors were taken from a male donor at least 60 years old with stage II squamous cell lung carcinoma. CDR3s include the opening cysteine and the closing phenylalanine or tryptophan. The order of the fields is V gene, J gene, clone size, D gene, CDR3 protein, CDR3 DNA. D genes are given only for firm matches. Some rows mark clone size as missing; the rest say once, few, many or name a class of expanded clone.

V gene: TRBV28
J gene: TRBJ2-7
clone size: NA
D gene: TRBD1
CDR3 protein: CASSTRQGKYSYEQYF
CDR3 DNA: TGTGCCAGCAGTACTCGACAGGGGAAATACTCCTACGAGCAGTACTTC

V gene: TRBV7-9
J gene: TRBJ2-7
clone size: once
D gene: TRBD1
CDR3 protein: CASSRKGAEYEQYF
CDR3 DNA: TGTGCCAGCAGCCGAAAGGGGGCTGAGTACGAGCAGTACTTC

V gene: TRBV11-3
J gene: TRBJ2-7
clone size: NA
D gene: NA
CDR3 protein: CASSFKGAGAYYEQYF
CDR3 DNA: TGTGCCAGCAGCTTTAAAGGGGCAGGGGCCTACTACGAGCAGTACTTC

V gene: TRBV2
J gene: TRBJ2-7
clone size: NA
D gene: NA
CDR3 protein: CASSETGVDEQYF
CDR3 DNA: TGTGCCAGCAGTGAAACCGGGGTGGACGAGCAGTACTTC

V gene: TRBV10-3
J gene: TRBJ2-3
clone size: NA
D gene: TRBD1
CDR3 protein: CAIRPGQGDTQYF
CDR3 DNA: TGTGCCATCAGACCGGGACAGGGAGATACGCAGTATTTT

V gene: TRBV5-5
J gene: TRBJ1-1
clone size: NA
D gene: TRBD1
CDR3 protein: CASSFTGETEAFF
CDR3 DNA: TGTGCCAGCAGCTTTACAGGGGAAACTGAAGCTTTCTTT

V gene: TRBV7-9
J gene: TRBJ2-5
clone size: NA
D gene: NA
CDR3 protein: CASSLVLGVRETQYF
CDR3 DNA: TGTGCCAGCAGCTTAGTCTTAGGAGTCCGAGAGACCCAGTACTTC

V gene: TRBV4-1
J gene: TRBJ2-6
clone size: NA
D gene: NA
CDR3 protein: CASSQFSSGSGANVLTF
CDR3 DNA: TGCGCCAGCAGCCAATTCTCGAGTGGTTCTGGGGCCAACGTCCTGACTTTC

V gene: TRBV18
J gene: TRBJ1-3
clone size: NA
D gene: NA
CDR3 protein: CASSPAQGNSGNTIYF
CDR3 DNA: TGTGCCAGCTCACCAGCCCAGGGCAACTCTGGAAACACCATATATTTT

V gene: TRBV7-3
J gene: TRBJ2-7
clone size: NA
D gene: NA
CDR3 protein: CASSSWGVYEQYF
CDR3 DNA: TGTGCCAGCAGCTCCTGGGGCGTATACGAGCAGTACTTC

V gene: TRBV30
J gene: TRBJ2-7
clone size: NA
D gene: TRBD1
CDR3 protein: CAWSPRTGTGSYEQYF
CDR3 DNA: TGTGCCTGGAGCCCCAGAACCGGGACAGGGTCCTACGAGCAGTACTTC

V gene: TRBV28
J gene: TRBJ2-1
clone size: NA
D gene: NA
CDR3 protein: CASSFDGGSYNEQFF
CDR3 DNA: TGTGCCAGCAGCTTCGACGGGGGCTCCTACAATGAGCAGTTCTTC

V gene: TRBV7-6
J gene: TRBJ2-7
clone size: NA
D gene: NA
CDR3 protein: CASSLQGSSYEQYF
CDR3 DNA: TGTGCCAGCAGCTTACAGGGTAGCTCCTACGAGCAGTACTTC

V gene: TRBV5-1
J gene: TRBJ2-5
clone size: NA
D gene: TRBD2
CDR3 protein: CASREGGPRETQYF
CDR3 DNA: TGCGCATCCAGGGAGGGAGGGCCACGAGAGACCCAGTACTTC

V gene: TRBV5-1
J gene: TRBJ2-2
clone size: NA
D gene: NA
CDR3 protein: CASSLQGSGAGELFF
CDR3 DNA: TGCGCCAGCAGCTTACAGGGCAGCGGGGCCGGGGAGCTGTTTTTT

V gene: TRBV5-1
J gene: TRBJ1-6
clone size: NA
D gene: NA
CDR3 protein: CASSMRATLGDSPLHF
CDR3 DNA: TGCGCCAGCAGCATGAGAGCTACACTGGGGGATTCACCCCTCCACTTT

V gene: TRBV2
J gene: TRBJ1-1
clone size: NA
D gene: NA
CDR3 protein: CASSENQPRNTEAFF
CDR3 DNA: TGTGCCAGCAGTGAAAATCAGCCCAGGAACACTGAAGCTTTCTTT

V gene: TRBV6-6
J gene: TRBJ1-3
clone size: once
D gene: TRBD1
CDR3 protein: CASSTRQGALGNTIYF
CDR3 DNA: TGTGCCAGCAGTACCCGACAGGGGGCGCTCGGAAACACCATATATTTT

V gene: TRBV7-6
J gene: TRBJ2-3
clone size: NA
D gene: TRBD1
CDR3 protein: CASSLGGGADTQYF
CDR3 DNA: TGTGCCAGCAGCTTAGGAGGGGGCGCGGATACGCAGTATTTT

V gene: TRBV18
J gene: TRBJ2-3
clone size: NA
D gene: NA
CDR3 protein: CASLQRLPSTDTQYF
CDR3 DNA: TGTGCCAGCCTACAGCGATTGCCTAGCACAGATACGCAGTATTTT

V gene: TRBV20-1
J gene: TRBJ2-3
clone size: few
D gene: NA
CDR3 protein: CSATVSDTQYF
CDR3 DNA: TGCAGTGCTACAGTATCAGATACGCAGTATTTT

V gene: TRBV15
J gene: TRBJ1-2
clone size: NA
D gene: NA
CDR3 protein: CATTSFGHGYTF
CDR3 DNA: TGTGCCACCACCTCCTTCGGTCATGGCTACACCTTC

V gene: TRBV10-3
J gene: TRBJ2-3
clone size: NA
D gene: TRBD1
CDR3 protein: CAISVGQGATDTQYF
CDR3 DNA: TGTGCCATCAGTGTGGGACAGGGGGCAACAGATACGCAGTATTTT

V gene: TRBV6-5
J gene: TRBJ2-2
clone size: NA
D gene: NA
CDR3 protein: CASSWNPSSESGELFF
CDR3 DNA: TGTGCCAGCAGTTGGAACCCCTCTAGCGAATCCGGGGAGCTGTTTTTT

V gene: TRBV19
J gene: TRBJ1-5
clone size: few
D gene: TRBD1
CDR3 protein: CASSDRGPEHF
CDR3 DNA: TGTGCCAGTTCAGACAGGGGCCCCGAGCATTTT

V gene: TRBV9
J gene: TRBJ1-1
clone size: NA
D gene: NA
CDR3 protein: CASSPSGIEAFF
CDR3 DNA: TGTGCCAGCAGCCCCTCCGGGATTGAAGCTTTCTTT

V gene: TRBV18
J gene: TRBJ2-7
clone size: NA
D gene: TRBD1
CDR3 protein: CASSEGQGTYEQYF
CDR3 DNA: TGTGCCAGCTCAGAAGGACAGGGGACCTACGAGCAGTACTTC

V gene: TRBV19
J gene: TRBJ1-6
clone size: NA
D gene: NA
CDR3 protein: CASSMGWPPLHF
CDR3 DNA: TGTGCCAGTAGTATGGGATGGCCACCCCTCCACTTT

V gene: TRBV5-6
J gene: TRBJ2-1
clone size: NA
D gene: NA
CDR3 protein: CASWGAPYNEQFF
CDR3 DNA: TGTGCCAGCTGGGGGGCCCCCTACAATGAGCAGTTCTTC

V gene: TRBV4-1
J gene: TRBJ1-1
clone size: NA
D gene: TRBD1
CDR3 protein: CASSQVRGVITEAFF
CDR3 DNA: TGCGCCAGCAGCCAAGTCAGGGGGGTTATCACTGAAGCTTTCTTT

V gene: TRBV18
J gene: TRBJ1-5
clone size: NA
D gene: NA
CDR3 protein: CASSPRQVRNNQPQHF
CDR3 DNA: TGTGCCAGCTCACCACGGCAAGTCAGGAACAATCAGCCCCAGCATTTT

V gene: TRBV19
J gene: TRBJ1-1
clone size: NA
D gene: NA
CDR3 protein: CDLGPEFAEAFF
CDR3 DNA: TGTGACCTGGGGCCAGAATTCGCTGAAGCTTTCTTT

V gene: TRBV5-1
J gene: TRBJ2-7
clone size: NA
D gene: NA
CDR3 protein: CASSFTGAHEQYF
CDR3 DNA: TGCGCCAGCAGCTTTACGGGGGCCCACGAGCAGTACTTC

V gene: TRBV7-9
J gene: TRBJ1-2
clone size: NA
D gene: NA
CDR3 protein: CASSLSTGFGYTF
CDR3 DNA: TGTGCCAGCAGCTTGAGTACCGGTTTCGGCTACACCTTC

V gene: TRBV5-4
J gene: TRBJ2-3
clone size: NA
D gene: NA
CDR3 protein: CASSLAIVIGSADTQYF
CDR3 DNA: TGTGCCAGCAGCTTGGCCATCGTTATTGGGAGTGCGGATACGCAGTATTTT

V gene: TRBV25-1
J gene: TRBJ1-4
clone size: NA
D gene: NA
CDR3 protein: CASSDSTGTKNEKLFF
CDR3 DNA: TGTGCCAGCAGTGATTCTACCGGGACGAAAAATGAAAAACTGTTTTTT

V gene: TRBV19
J gene: TRBJ1-5
clone size: NA
D gene: NA
CDR3 protein: CASNQWWGGDQPQHF
CDR3 DNA: TGTGCCAGTAACCAGTGGTGGGGTGGGGATCAGCCCCAGCATTTT

V gene: TRBV5-6
J gene: TRBJ1-6
clone size: NA
D gene: NA
CDR3 protein: CASRGQTSSYNSPLHF
CDR3 DNA: TGTGCCAGCAGAGGACAGACGAGCTCCTATAATTCACCCCTCCACTTT

V gene: TRBV5-1
J gene: TRBJ1-1
clone size: NA
D gene: TRBD1
CDR3 protein: CASSLYKGDRWSGRDTEAFF
CDR3 DNA: TGCGCCAGCAGCTTGTATAAGGGGGACAGGTGGAGCGGGAGGGACACTGAAGCTTTCTTT

V gene: TRBV27
J gene: TRBJ2-7
clone size: NA
D gene: NA
CDR3 protein: CASSSVRGEQYF
CDR3 DNA: TGTGCCAGCAGCTCGGTTAGGGGCGAGCAGTACTTC

V gene: TRBV7-3
J gene: TRBJ2-7
clone size: NA
D gene: TRBD2
CDR3 protein: CASSPQGPTSVTSLEQYF
CDR3 DNA: TGTGCCAGCAGTCCGCAGGGCCCCACTAGCGTCACCTCCCTCGAGCAGTACTTC

V gene: TRBV6-1
J gene: TRBJ2-7
clone size: once
D gene: NA
CDR3 protein: CASSQPGTVYEQYF
CDR3 DNA: TGTGCCAGCAGTCAGCCCGGCACCGTCTACGAGCAGTACTTC

V gene: TRBV7-2
J gene: TRBJ1-5
clone size: NA
D gene: NA
CDR3 protein: CASSLGGRGWGQPQHF
CDR3 DNA: TGTGCCAGCAGCTTAGGGGGCCGGGGTTGGGGTCAGCCCCAGCATTTT

V gene: TRBV9
J gene: TRBJ2-1
clone size: NA
D gene: NA
CDR3 protein: CASSVGGRNSYNEQFF
CDR3 DNA: TGTGCCAGCAGCGTTGGGGGCAGGAACTCCTACAATGAGCAGTTCTTC

V gene: TRBV19
J gene: TRBJ1-3
clone size: NA
D gene: TRBD1
CDR3 protein: CASSIGTGNTGNTIYF
CDR3 DNA: TGTGCCAGTAGTATTGGGACAGGGAATACGGGAAACACCATATATTTT

V gene: TRBV7-1
J gene: TRBJ2-7
clone size: NA
D gene: NA
CDR3 protein: CASSSDNFYEQYF
CDR3 DNA: TGTGCCAGCAGCAGTGATAACTTCTACGAGCAGTACTTC

V gene: TRBV30
J gene: TRBJ1-2
clone size: NA
D gene: TRBD1
CDR3 protein: CAWSVSGTGGNYGYTF
CDR3 DNA: TGTGCCTGGAGTGTATCCGGGACAGGGGGTAACTATGGCTACACCTTC

V gene: TRBV9
J gene: TRBJ2-6
clone size: NA
D gene: NA
CDR3 protein: CASSDYRAGANVLTF
CDR3 DNA: TGTGCCAGCAGCGATTACAGGGCTGGGGCCAACGTCCTGACTTTC

V gene: TRBV18
J gene: TRBJ2-5
clone size: NA
D gene: TRBD2
CDR3 protein: CATSPLAYDQETQYF
CDR3 DNA: TGTGCCACCTCCCCACTAGCGTATGACCAAGAGACCCAGTACTTC

V gene: TRBV10-3
J gene: TRBJ1-1
clone size: NA
D gene: NA
CDR3 protein: CASSGGGNTKAFF
CDR3 DNA: TGTGCCTCCAGCGGGGGCGGGAACACTAAAGCTTTCTTT

V gene: TRBV29-1
J gene: TRBJ1-4
clone size: NA
D gene: NA
CDR3 protein: CSVQGGGEEKLFF
CDR3 DNA: TGCAGCGTCCAAGGGGGGGGAGAAGAAAAACTGTTTTTT

V gene: TRBV29-1
J gene: TRBJ1-5
clone size: NA
D gene: NA
CDR3 protein: CSVELDGSQPQHF
CDR3 DNA: TGCAGCGTTGAACTCGACGGTAGTCAGCCCCAGCATTTT

V gene: TRBV30
J gene: TRBJ1-5
clone size: NA
D gene: NA
CDR3 protein: CAWSVPQGGQPQHF
CDR3 DNA: TGTGCCTGGAGTGTCCCACAGGGTGGTCAGCCCCAGCATTTT

V gene: TRBV14
J gene: TRBJ2-5
clone size: NA
D gene: TRBD1
CDR3 protein: CASSQMGQLYQETQYF
CDR3 DNA: TGTGCCAGCAGCCAGATGGGACAGCTTTACCAAGAGACCCAGTACTTC

V gene: TRBV2
J gene: TRBJ1-4
clone size: NA
D gene: NA
CDR3 protein: CASSERENEKLFF
CDR3 DNA: TGTGCCAGCAGTGAGAGGGAAAATGAAAAACTGTTTTTT

V gene: TRBV7-9
J gene: TRBJ1-1
clone size: NA
D gene: NA
CDR3 protein: CASSLVMGTEAFF
CDR3 DNA: TGTGCCAGCAGCTTAGTAATGGGCACTGAAGCTTTCTTT

V gene: TRBV18
J gene: TRBJ2-3
clone size: NA
D gene: NA
CDR3 protein: CASSPPSTDTQYF
CDR3 DNA: TGTGCCAGCTCACCACCATCCACAGATACGCAGTATTTT

V gene: TRBV5-8
J gene: TRBJ2-5
clone size: NA
D gene: NA
CDR3 protein: CASSTRTHGDETQYF
CDR3 DNA: TGTGCCAGCAGCACACGGACACACGGGGATGAGACCCAGTACTTC

V gene: TRBV5-8
J gene: TRBJ2-3
clone size: NA
D gene: TRBD2
CDR3 protein: CASSSGGLASTQYF
CDR3 DNA: TGTGCCAGCAGCAGCGGGGGTCTGGCGAGTACGCAGTATTTT

V gene: TRBV27
J gene: TRBJ1-5
clone size: NA
D gene: TRBD1
CDR3 protein: CASRQGASNQPQHF
CDR3 DNA: TGTGCCAGCAGACAGGGGGCTAGCAATCAGCCCCAGCATTTT